What follows is one T cell receptor beta chain and its context. What it recognizes is unknown. The table came from immunoSEQ multiplex PCR; TCRdb's copy has only in-frame clones and leaves some out. Among 37,000 or so clones listed, about 79% were seen once. Time point of the sample: week 5, during vaccination. A single vaccine dose contained 300 ug of mutant IDH1 20-mer peptide, and topical imiquimod was used with it. Each astrocytoma in the donors was new, WHO grade 3 or 4, IDH1-mutant and ATRX-lost. The source of the sample is a study of a mutant IDH1 vaccine in newly diagnosed glioma. Study-wide background: Across weeks 1, 3, 5, 7, 11, 15, 19 and 23, patients received a vaccination each time, eight in all. Vaccination started 4-6 weeks after radiotherapy alone, or with temozolomide cycles.

V dropped 5 bases and J dropped 0 bases, with 16 bases sitting between them. The CDR3 sequence is 16 residues long. Germline V gives CDR1 LNHDA, CDR2 SQIVND (reference sequence). The sequence was collected from a young man with glioma. The chain is built from TRBV19 and TRBJ1-2; tentatively, D is TRBD1 (5 bases). The source material was PBMCs, sampled from a glioma patient whose treatment included an IDH1 peptide vaccine. The chain's CDR3 is CASSVDILEANYGYTF. The CDR3 DNA sequence: TGTGCCAGTAGTGTGGACATCTTGGAAGCTAACTATGGCTACACCTTC.